This TCR beta chain was obtained from a study of CD8+CD57+ T cells in acquired aplastic anemia. The wider study: The average for DNA from sorted CD4+ and CD8+ cells was roughly 3 ug.

Overall study results and limits: Researchers reported that CD8+ Simpson's diversity was not significantly different in patients versus controls. Some 28 sequences, all CD8+ CDR3, were shared between patients and controls.

The template for TCR beta VDJ and CDR3 sequence profiling was genomic DNA. TCRdb itself ran the reads through MiXCR, one entry per CDR3 protein. The table lists 150,000 to 200,000 distinct CDR3 sequences, 45% to 55% of them singletons. V was pared by 0 bases and J by 4 bases, with 10 bases between. Germline CDR1 reads MNHNY; CDR2 reads SVGAGI (reference sequence). The CDR3 loop spans 15 amino acids. In its sample, this clonotype was seen many times. What it binds is not known. Previously, flow cytometry had revealed CD8+CD57+ cell expansion in the patients chosen for sequencing. Severe acquired aplastic anemia was diagnosed in all patients.

The clonotype originates from a human donor with aplastic anemia. This chain uses TRBV6-6 with TRBJ2-1; the D gene is possibly TRBD2 (6 bases). The sample taken for sequencing was sorted CD4+, CD8+, or CD8+CD57+ T cells (not recorded which) from PBMCs. The CDR3 region has the DNA TGTGCCAGCAGTTACTCAGGGGAGGCGTACAATGAGCAGTTCTTC. It yields the protein CASSYSGEAYNEQFF.